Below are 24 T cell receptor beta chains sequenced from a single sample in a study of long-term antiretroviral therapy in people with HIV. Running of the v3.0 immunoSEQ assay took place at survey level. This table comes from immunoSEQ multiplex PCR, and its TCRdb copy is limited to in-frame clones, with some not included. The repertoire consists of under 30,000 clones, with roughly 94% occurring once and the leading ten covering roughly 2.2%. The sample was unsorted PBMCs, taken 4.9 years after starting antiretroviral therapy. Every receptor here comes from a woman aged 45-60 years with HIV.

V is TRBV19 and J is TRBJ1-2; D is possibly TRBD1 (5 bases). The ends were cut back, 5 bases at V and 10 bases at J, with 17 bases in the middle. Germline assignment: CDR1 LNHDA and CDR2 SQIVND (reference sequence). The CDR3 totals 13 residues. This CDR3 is CASSPQVGGDYTF. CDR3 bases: TGTGCCAGTAGTCCCCAAGTGGGGGGAGACTACACCTTC.

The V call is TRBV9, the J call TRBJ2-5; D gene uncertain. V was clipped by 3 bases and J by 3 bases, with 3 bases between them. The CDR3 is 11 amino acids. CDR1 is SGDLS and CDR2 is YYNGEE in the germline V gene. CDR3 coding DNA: TGTGCCAGCAGCGGAAAAGAGACCCAGTACTTC. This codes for CASSGKETQYF.

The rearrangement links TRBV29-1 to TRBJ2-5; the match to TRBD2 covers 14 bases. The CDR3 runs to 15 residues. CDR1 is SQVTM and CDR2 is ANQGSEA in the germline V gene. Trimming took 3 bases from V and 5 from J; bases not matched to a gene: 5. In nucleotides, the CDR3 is TGCAGCGTTGAGCCGGGACTAGCGGGAGTGGAGACCCAGTACTTC. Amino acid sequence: CSVEPGLAGVETQYF.

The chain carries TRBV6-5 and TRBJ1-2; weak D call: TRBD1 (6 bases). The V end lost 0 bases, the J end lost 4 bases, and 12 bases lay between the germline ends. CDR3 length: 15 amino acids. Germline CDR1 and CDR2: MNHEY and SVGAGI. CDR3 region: CASSYSDRPLYGYTF. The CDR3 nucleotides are TGTGCCAGCAGTTACTCCGACAGGCCGCTCTATGGCTACACCTTC.

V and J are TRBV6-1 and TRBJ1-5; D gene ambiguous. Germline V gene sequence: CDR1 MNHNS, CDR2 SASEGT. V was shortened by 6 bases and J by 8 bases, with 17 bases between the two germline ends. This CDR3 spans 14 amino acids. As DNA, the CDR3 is TGTGCCAGCAGGGACGCGTGGAATCTAGAGCCCCAGCATTTT. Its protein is CASRDAWNLEPQHF.

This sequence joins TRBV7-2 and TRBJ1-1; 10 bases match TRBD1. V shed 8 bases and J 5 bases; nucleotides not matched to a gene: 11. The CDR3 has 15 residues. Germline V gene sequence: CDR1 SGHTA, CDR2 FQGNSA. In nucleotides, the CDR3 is TGTGCCAGCGAGGGACAGGGGTTGGGAGGGACTGAAGCTTTCTTT. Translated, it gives CASEGQGLGGTEAFF.

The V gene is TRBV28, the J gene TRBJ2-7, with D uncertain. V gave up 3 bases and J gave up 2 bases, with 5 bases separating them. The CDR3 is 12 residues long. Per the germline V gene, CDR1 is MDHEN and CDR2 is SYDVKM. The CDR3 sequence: CASSFETYEQYF. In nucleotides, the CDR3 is TGTGCCAGCAGTTTCGAGACCTACGAGCAGTACTTC.

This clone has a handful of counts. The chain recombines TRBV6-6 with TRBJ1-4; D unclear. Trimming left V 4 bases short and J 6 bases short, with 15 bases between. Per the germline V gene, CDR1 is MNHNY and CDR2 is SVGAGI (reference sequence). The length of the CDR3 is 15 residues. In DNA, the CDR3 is TGTGCCAGCAGTTCCTTCCCCGGGTGGGATGAAAAACTGTTTTTT. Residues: CASSSFPGWDEKLFF.

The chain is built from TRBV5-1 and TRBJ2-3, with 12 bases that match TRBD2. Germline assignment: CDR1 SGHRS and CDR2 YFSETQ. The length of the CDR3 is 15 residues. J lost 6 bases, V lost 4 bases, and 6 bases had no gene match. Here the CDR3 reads CASSAGTSGYDTQYF. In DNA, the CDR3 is TGCGCCAGCAGCGCAGGGACTAGCGGGTACGATACGCAGTATTTT.

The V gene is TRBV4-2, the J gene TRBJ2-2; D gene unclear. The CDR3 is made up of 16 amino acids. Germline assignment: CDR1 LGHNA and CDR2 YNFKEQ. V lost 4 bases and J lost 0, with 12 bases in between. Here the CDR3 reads CASSPSLVTNTGELFF. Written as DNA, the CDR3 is TGTGCCAGCAGCCCCTCCCTCGTCACGAACACCGGGGAGCTGTTTTTT.

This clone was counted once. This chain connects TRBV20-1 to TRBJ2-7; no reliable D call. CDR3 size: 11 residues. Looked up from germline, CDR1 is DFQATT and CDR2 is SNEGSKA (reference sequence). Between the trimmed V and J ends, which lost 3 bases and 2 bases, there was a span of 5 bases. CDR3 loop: CSASRTYEQYF. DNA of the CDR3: TGCAGTGCTAGTCGTACCTACGAGCAGTACTTC.

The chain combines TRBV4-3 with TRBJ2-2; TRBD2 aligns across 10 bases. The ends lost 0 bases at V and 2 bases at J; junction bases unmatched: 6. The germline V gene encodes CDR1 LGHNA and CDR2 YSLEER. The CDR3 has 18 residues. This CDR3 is CASSQDLIAGGNTGELFF. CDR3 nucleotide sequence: TGCGCCAGCAGCCAAGATCTAATAGCGGGAGGCAACACCGGGGAGCTGTTTTTT.

The CDR3: CASSPRQVYEQYF. In DNA form, the CDR3 reads TGTGCCAGCAGCCCCCGACAGGTCTACGAGCAGTACTTC. V gene TRBV7-6 combines with J gene TRBJ2-7; perhaps TRBD1 as D (6 bases). Germline V CDR1 and CDR2: SGHVS, FNYEAQ. CDR3 length equals 13 residues. V lost 5 bases and J lost 3, with 11 bases in between.

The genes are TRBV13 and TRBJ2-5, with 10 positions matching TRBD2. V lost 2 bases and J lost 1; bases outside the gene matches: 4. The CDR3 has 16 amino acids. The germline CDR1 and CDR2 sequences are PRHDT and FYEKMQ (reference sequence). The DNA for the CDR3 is TGTGCCAGCAGCTTACTCCAGCGGGAGGGCCAAGAGACCCAGTACTTC. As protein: CASSLLQREGQETQYF.

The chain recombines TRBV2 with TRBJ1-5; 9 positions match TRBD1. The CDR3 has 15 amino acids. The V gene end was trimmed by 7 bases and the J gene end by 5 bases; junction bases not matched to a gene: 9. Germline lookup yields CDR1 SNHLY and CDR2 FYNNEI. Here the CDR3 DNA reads TGTGCCAGCACCCTATTCCGACAGGGGGATCAGCCCCAGCATTTT. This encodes CASTLFRQGDQPQHF.

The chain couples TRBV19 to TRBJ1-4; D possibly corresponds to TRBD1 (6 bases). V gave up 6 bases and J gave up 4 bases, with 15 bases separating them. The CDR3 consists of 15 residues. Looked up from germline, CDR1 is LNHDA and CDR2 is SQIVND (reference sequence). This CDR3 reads CASRGFTGYNEKLFF. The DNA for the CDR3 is TGTGCCAGTAGGGGGTTTACAGGGTATAATGAAAAACTGTTTTTT. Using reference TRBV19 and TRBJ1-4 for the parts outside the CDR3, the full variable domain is DGGITQSPKYLFRKEGQNVTLSCEQNLNHDAMYWYRQDPGQGLRLIYYSQIVNDFQKGDIAEGYSVSREKKESFPLTVTSAQKNPTAFYLCASRGFTGYNEKLFFGSGTQLSVL.

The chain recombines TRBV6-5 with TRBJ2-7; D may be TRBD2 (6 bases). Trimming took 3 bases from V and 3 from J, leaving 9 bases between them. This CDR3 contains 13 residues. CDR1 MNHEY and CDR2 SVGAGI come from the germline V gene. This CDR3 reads CASSYRRDYEQYF. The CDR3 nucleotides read TGTGCCAGCAGTTATCGGCGGGACTACGAGCAGTACTTC.

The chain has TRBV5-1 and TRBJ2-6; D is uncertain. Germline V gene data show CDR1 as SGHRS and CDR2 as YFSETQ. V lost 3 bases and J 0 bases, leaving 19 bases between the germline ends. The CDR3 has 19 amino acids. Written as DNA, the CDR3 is TGCGCCAGCAGCTGGGGTCGACGTACCGGTTTCTCTGGGGCCAACGTCCTGACTTTC. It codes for CASSWGRRTGFSGANVLTF.

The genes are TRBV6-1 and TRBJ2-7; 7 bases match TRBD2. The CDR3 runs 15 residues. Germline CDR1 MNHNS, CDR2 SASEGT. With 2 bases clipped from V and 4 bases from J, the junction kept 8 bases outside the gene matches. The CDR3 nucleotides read TGTGCCAGCAGTGAACCCGAGACTAGCAGATACGAGCAGTACTTC. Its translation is CASSEPETSRYEQYF.

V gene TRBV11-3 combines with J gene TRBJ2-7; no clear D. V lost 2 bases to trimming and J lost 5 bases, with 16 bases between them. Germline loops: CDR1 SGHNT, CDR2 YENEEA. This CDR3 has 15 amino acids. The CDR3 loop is CASSLISRTYDEQYF. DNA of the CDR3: TGTGCCAGCAGCTTAATATCGAGAACGTATGACGAGCAGTACTTC.

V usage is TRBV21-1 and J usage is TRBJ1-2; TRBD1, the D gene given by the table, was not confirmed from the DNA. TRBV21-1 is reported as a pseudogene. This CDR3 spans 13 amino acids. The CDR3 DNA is TGTGCCAGCAACAAAGGGACAAACTATGGCTACACCTTC. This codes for CASNKGTNYGYTF.

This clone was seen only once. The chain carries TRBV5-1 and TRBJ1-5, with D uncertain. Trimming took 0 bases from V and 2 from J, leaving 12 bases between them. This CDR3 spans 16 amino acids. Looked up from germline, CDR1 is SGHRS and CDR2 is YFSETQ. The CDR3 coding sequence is TGCGCCAGCAGCTTGGAGCCCGGAGGTGGCAATCAGCCCCAGCATTTT. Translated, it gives CASSLEPGGGNQPQHF. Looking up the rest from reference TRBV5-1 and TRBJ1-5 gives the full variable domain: KAGVTQTPRYLIKTRGQQVTLSCSPISGHRSVSWYQQTPGQGLQFLFEYFSETQRNKGNFPGRFSGRQFSNSRSEMNVSTLELGDSALYLCASSLEPGGGNQPQHFGDGTRLSIL.

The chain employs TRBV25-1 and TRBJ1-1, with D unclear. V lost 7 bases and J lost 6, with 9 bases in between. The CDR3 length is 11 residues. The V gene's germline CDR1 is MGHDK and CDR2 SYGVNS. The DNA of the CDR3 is TGTGCCAGCACCAGGAATGCTGAAGCTTTCTTT. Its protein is CASTRNAEAFF.

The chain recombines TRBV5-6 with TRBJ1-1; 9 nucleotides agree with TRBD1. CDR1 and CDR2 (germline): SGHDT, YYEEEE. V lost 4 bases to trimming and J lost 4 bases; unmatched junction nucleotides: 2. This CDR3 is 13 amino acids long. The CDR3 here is CASSHRGPTEAFF. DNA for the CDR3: TGTGCCAGCAGCCACAGGGGGCCCACTGAAGCTTTCTTT.